One sample yielded the 29 T cell receptor beta chains listed below, sequenced in a study of cytotoxic CD8 clonotypes in ibrutinib-treated CLL. Assay used: immunoSEQ multiplex PCR; TCRdb lists only in-frame clones, some missing. In the table there are over 200,000 clones, 65% to 80% of which are singletons. The source was PBMCs, collected after 12 months of ibrutinib treatment. These receptors originate from a human donor with chronic lymphocytic leukemia.

This chain connects TRBV18 to TRBJ1-4, with TRBD1 identical over 7 bases. The germline V gene has CDR1 KGHSH and CDR2 LQKENI. The length of the CDR3 is 14 residues. The trim removed 6 bases at V and 8 bases at J, leaving 9 bases unmatched. This CDR3 reads CASSLTGIGEKLFF. Here the CDR3 DNA reads TGTGCCAGCTCCCTGACAGGGATCGGAGAAAAACTGTTTTTT.

The V and J genes are TRBV7-2 and TRBJ2-2; D ambiguous. The germline V gene has CDR1 SGHTA and CDR2 FQGNSA. This CDR3 is 14 amino acids long. V was pared by 2 bases and J by 6 bases, with 10 bases between. The CDR3 loop is CASSLLSRSGELFF. CDR3 in DNA: TGTGCCAGCAGCTTACTGTCTAGGTCCGGGGAGCTGTTTTTT.

This clone was seen only once. The chain links TRBV13 to TRBJ1-2; D unclear. Germline V gives CDR1 PRHDT, CDR2 FYEKMQ (reference sequence). CDR3 size: 10 residues. V was cut by 6 bases and J by 4 bases, with 3 bases left in between. CDR3 coding DNA: TGTGCCAGCAGTAGCTATGGCTACACCTTC. Residues: CASSSYGYTF.

This sequence joins TRBV27 and TRBJ2-1; 8 bases are a match to TRBD2. Losses at the gene ends were 2 bases for V and 0 bases for J; bases not matched to a gene: 6. Germline V gives CDR1 MNHEY, CDR2 SMNVEV (reference sequence). The CDR3 runs to 17 residues. This CDR3 is CASSLAGGLSSYNEQFF. CDR3 nucleotides: TGTGCCAGCAGTTTAGCGGGGGGCCTTAGCTCCTACAATGAGCAGTTCTTC.

This sequence joins TRBV2 and TRBJ2-7, with 8 bases lining up with TRBD1. The trim removed 5 bases at V and 6 bases at J, leaving 3 bases unmatched. The CDR3 consists of 12 residues. The germline V gene has CDR1 SNHLY and CDR2 FYNNEI. CDR3 in DNA: TGTGCCAGCAGTAAACAGGGGGGCGAGCAGTACTTC. As protein: CASSKQGGEQYF.

As for this clone: Because the CDR3's place on the DNA is in doubt, the DNA is left out and the CDR3 is given as listed by TCRdb. The CDR3 loop is CSVAPGTF. The chain joins TRBV29-1 to TRBJ1-2. The germline V gene encodes CDR1 SQVTM and CDR2 ANQGSEA. The CDR3 comprises 8 residues, both ends counted.

The chain is built from TRBV11-2 and TRBJ1-6, with no clear D. Per the germline V gene, CDR1 is SGHAT and CDR2 is FQNNGV. This CDR3 spans 16 amino acids. The CDR3 region is CATSTTAPSVYSPLHF. The CDR3 nucleotides are TGTGCTACGTCCACAACCGCGCCTTCCGTGTATTCACCCCTCCACTTT. The entire variable domain, with the rest obtained from reference TRBV11-2 and TRBJ1-6, is as follows: EAGVAQSPRYKIIEKRQSVAFWCNPISGHATLYWYQQILGQGPKLLIQFQNNGVVDDSQLPKDRFSAERLKGVDSTLKIQPAKLEDSAVYLCATSTTAPSVYSPLHFGNGTRLTVT.

This chain joins TRBV28 and TRBJ2-3; no definite D call. From germline, CDR1 is MDHEN and CDR2 SYDVKM. This CDR3 contains 16 residues. V was pared by 6 bases and J by 2 bases, with 18 bases between. CDR3 loop: CASSRRLIWATDTQYF. The CDR3 DNA sequence: TGTGCCAGCAGCCGGCGCTTGATTTGGGCCACAGATACGCAGTATTTT.

The V and J genes are TRBV13 and TRBJ1-4, with 7 bases identical to TRBD1. Germline CDR1 PRHDT, CDR2 FYEKMQ (reference sequence). V was clipped by 4 bases and J by 7 bases; unmatched bases: 12. The CDR3 is made up of 16 amino acids. The CDR3 nucleotides read TGTGCCAGCAGCTCTAGGTGGAGGGGGCGGAGTGAAAAACTGTTTTTT. It is translated as CASSSRWRGRSEKLFF.

The chain is built from TRBV28 and TRBJ2-1; 13 bases are a match to TRBD2. Germline CDR1 is MDHEN and CDR2 is SYDVKM. CDR3 length equals 16 residues. The trim removed 3 bases at V and 5 bases at J, leaving 4 bases unmatched. CDR3 sequence reads: CASSLGGLAGDNEQFF. CDR3 bases: TGTGCCAGCAGTTTGGGTGGACTAGCGGGGGACAATGAGCAGTTCTTC.

This clone appeared a few times. V usage is TRBV7-9 and J usage is TRBJ1-1, with D hard to call. The CDR3 totals 12 residues. Per the germline V gene, CDR1 is SEHNR and CDR2 is FQNEAQ (reference sequence). The V and J ends lost 10 bases and 1 base respectively, with 10 bases between them. In DNA form, the CDR3 reads TGTGCCACCTCCGTCGGGAACACTGAAGCTTTCTTT. Its translation is CATSVGNTEAFF. Looking up the rest from reference TRBV7-9 and TRBJ1-1 gives the full variable domain: DTGVSQNPRHKITKRGQNVTFRCDPISEHNRLYWYRQTLGQGPEFLTYFQNEAQLEKSRLLSDRFSAERPKGSFSTLEIQRTEQGDSAMYLCATSVGNTEAFFGQGTRLTVV.

V usage is TRBV9 and J usage is TRBJ2-3; D remains unclear. There are 15 residues in the CDR3. V was pared by 0 bases and J by 0 bases, with 8 bases between. CDR1 SGDLS and CDR2 YYNGEE come from the germline V gene. CDR3 protein: CASSVGGKSTDTQYF. The DNA of the CDR3 is TGTGCCAGCAGCGTAGGAGGAAAGAGCACAGATACGCAGTATTTT.

There are many counts of this clone. This sequence joins TRBV9 and TRBJ2-7, with 7 bases identical to TRBD1. Germline CDR1 reads SGDLS; CDR2 reads YYNGEE. This CDR3 is 14 amino acids long. V lost 0 bases and J lost 3; bases outside the gene matches: 3. CDR3 amino acids: CASSVGDRVYEQYF. CDR3 nucleotide sequence: TGTGCCAGCAGCGTAGGAGACAGGGTCTACGAGCAGTACTTC.

This clone was counted a single time. V and J are TRBV28 and TRBJ1-4; D remains ambiguous. Trimming removed 6 bases at V and 0 bases at J, with 8 bases between. Looked up from germline, CDR1 is MDHEN and CDR2 is SYDVKM. This CDR3 has 14 amino acids. CDR3 loop: CASSPHPTNEKLFF. The CDR3 coding sequence is TGTGCCAGCAGCCCGCACCCAACTAATGAAAAACTGTTTTTT.

CDR3 nucleotide sequence: TGTGCCAGCAGCTTAGAGGCGAGGGGCCAGGCTCTGCGTCCAGAGCAGTACTTC. It specifies CASSLEARGQALRPEQYF. V is TRBV7-2 and J is TRBJ2-7; D tentatively fits TRBD1 or TRBD2 (5 bases each). Germline CDR1 is SGHTA and CDR2 is FQGNSA. The V end lost 1 base, the J end lost 7 bases, and 26 bases lay between the germline ends. The CDR3 spans 18 residues.

The V and J genes are TRBV5-5 and TRBJ1-2; D gene unclear. Deletions cut 7 bases from V and 7 bases from J, with 11 bases between. The CDR3 contains 11 residues. Germline V gives CDR1 SGHKS, CDR2 YYEKEE (reference sequence). This CDR3 is CASQSRFGYTF. The CDR3 coding sequence is TGTGCCAGCCAAAGTAGATTTGGCTACACCTTC.

In this sample, this clone turned up a few times. The gene calls are TRBV11-2 and TRBJ1-1, with TRBD1 as a possible D gene (6 bases). Germline CDR1 is SGHAT and CDR2 is FQNNGV. V was cut by 5 bases and J by 7 bases, with 14 bases left in between. The CDR3 is 13 residues long. The CDR3 here is CASSQQQGFEAFF. Written as DNA, the CDR3 is TGTGCCAGCAGCCAACAACAGGGCTTTGAAGCTTTCTTT.

The chain employs TRBV27 and TRBJ2-7; a weak D match, TRBD2 (5 bases). The CDR3 length is 15 residues. Deletions cut 2 bases from V and 7 bases from J, with 18 bases between. CDR1 is MNHEY, CDR2 SMNVEV, per germline (reference sequence). The CDR3 spells CASSLSPGGSSEQYF. CDR3 nucleotide sequence: TGTGCCAGCAGTTTAAGTCCCGGAGGCAGCTCGGAGCAGTACTTC.

The genes are TRBV19 and TRBJ2-2, with a tentative D call TRBD2 (6 bases). The CDR3 is made up of 14 amino acids. Germline-derived CDR1 and CDR2 are LNHDA and SQIVND (reference sequence). V lost 7 bases to trimming and J lost 3 bases, with 12 bases between them. CDR3 nucleotides: TGTGCCAGTATTACTGGAGGGTACACCGGGGAGCTGTTTTTT. Encoded protein: CASITGGYTGELFF.

The J gene is TRBJ2-1, the V gene TRBV5-8; TRBD2 matches at 14 bases. Looked up from germline, CDR1 is SGHTS and CDR2 is YDEGEE. The J segment lost 8 bases and the V segment lost 4 bases, leaving 8 bases of the junction unmatched. The CDR3 is 16 amino acids. This chain's CDR3 is CASSRGTSGSKDEQFF. The DNA of the CDR3 is TGTGCCAGCAGCCGGGGGACTAGCGGGAGTAAGGATGAGCAGTTCTTC. The full variable domain, in which reference TRBV5-8 and TRBJ2-1 provide the parts outside the CDR3, is EAGVTQSPTHLIKTRGQQATLRCSPISGHTSVYWYQQALGLGLQFLLWYDEGEERNRGNFPPRFSGRQFPNYSSELNVNALELEDSALYLCASSRGTSGSKDEQFFGPGTRLTVL.

This clone was detected a few times. The J gene is TRBJ1-3, the V gene TRBV2; no clear D gene. The germline gives CDR1 SNHLY, CDR2 FYNNEI. Deletions cut 3 bases from V and 9 bases from J, with 12 bases between. This CDR3 has 13 amino acids. The CDR3, as DNA: TGTGCCAGCAGTGACAGAGAATTAGGCACCATATATTTT. The encoded protein is CASSDRELGTIYF.

The V call is TRBV10-3, the J call TRBJ1-5; D is perhaps TRBD1 (6 bases). This CDR3 contains 15 residues. Trimming stripped 1 base from V and 4 bases from J, with 11 bases between. Germline CDR1 reads ENHRY; CDR2 reads SYGVKD. The CDR3 spells CAISEYEGGNQPQHF. CDR3 nucleotide sequence: TGTGCCATCAGTGAGTATGAGGGGGGGAATCAGCCCCAGCATTTT.

The rearrangement joins TRBV5-1 to TRBJ1-1; no definite D call. Per germline, CDR1 SGHRS and CDR2 YFSETQ. The germline V and J ends were trimmed by 4 bases and 1 base, with 2 bases remaining between them. This CDR3 region has 11 residues. CDR3 DNA: TGCGCCAGCAGCGGGAACACTGAAGCTTTCTTT. It specifies CASSGNTEAFF.

The V call is TRBV18, the J call TRBJ2-5, with D possibly being TRBD1 (6 bases). The CDR3 spans 13 residues. Germline V gene sequence: CDR1 KGHSH, CDR2 LQKENI. V lost 6 bases and J 1 base, leaving 9 bases between the germline ends. CDR3 in amino acids: CASSLGAQETQYF. The CDR3 DNA sequence: TGTGCCAGCTCGTTGGGGGCCCAAGAGACCCAGTACTTC.

This chain uses TRBV6-4 with TRBJ2-1; TRBD2 matches 9 bases. In germline, CDR1 is MRHNA, CDR2 SNTAGT. With V trimmed by 3 bases and J by 10 bases, 7 bases remained unmatched. The CDR3 is 14 residues long. CDR3 sequence (DNA): TGTGCCAGCAGTGAAACTAGCGGGCGGGGGGAGCAGTTCTTC. Encoded protein: CASSETSGRGEQFF.

This clone was observed a handful of times. This chain uses TRBV18 with TRBJ2-6, with 12 nucleotides matching TRBD1. Germline CDR1 is KGHSH and CDR2 is LQKENI. The CDR3 has 18 residues. The V segment lost 3 bases and the J segment 4 bases; nucleotides outside the gene matches: 7. This CDR3 is CASSPRRDRGLGANVLTF. CDR3 coding DNA: TGTGCCAGCTCACCCCGGAGGGACAGGGGGCTCGGGGCCAACGTCCTGACTTTC.

This chain joins TRBV27 and TRBJ2-7; 8 bases are a match to TRBD2. This CDR3 is 13 amino acids long. Germline V CDR1 and CDR2: MNHEY, SMNVEV (reference sequence). Trimming at V came to 6 bases and at J to 3 bases, leaving 4 bases not matched to a gene. The CDR3 DNA sequence: TGTGCCAGCAGGAGAGGGACTAGCTACGAGCAGTACTTC. Translation gives CASRRGTSYEQYF.

This clone was detected only a few times. The V gene is TRBV5-8, the J gene TRBJ2-3, with 8 bases identical to TRBD1. Germline V gene lookup returns CDR1 SGHTS and CDR2 YDEGEE. J lost 2 bases, V lost 2 bases, and 4 bases had no gene match. The CDR3 contains 15 residues. The CDR3 sequence is CASSLKDRDTDTQYF. As DNA, the CDR3 is TGTGCCAGCAGCTTAAAGGACAGGGACACAGATACGCAGTATTTT.

The CDR3 spells CASSVEAGGINSPLHF. The CDR3 bases are TGTGCCAGCAGCGTAGAAGCAGGGGGCATAAATTCACCCCTCCACTTT. The chain uses TRBV9 and TRBJ1-6; the match to TRBD1 covers 8 bases. After removal of 0 bases from V and 7 bases from J, the junction contained 6 bases not matched to a gene. Per the germline V gene, CDR1 is SGDLS and CDR2 is YYNGEE. This CDR3 contains 16 residues.